Given below is one TCR beta chain in context. By its share of the sample, this clonotype is medium-sized (0.01 to 0.1%). Its antigen is still unknown. No quality values exist for individual bases; no much larger clone is one base distant. Whole blood was used without fractionating the cells, so the repertoire represented all peripheral T cells without sorting. For RNA extraction, a 2.5 ml sample of peripheral blood was drawn into Tempus tubes. HIV-infected adults not yet given antiretroviral therapy and scheduled to start treatment were recruited, and the first sixteen eligible patients underwent processing. Treatment interruptions were among the grounds for excluding patients from enrollment, as were febrile or AIDS-related illness, tumors, hepatitis B or C coinfection, immunomodulatory therapy and recent vaccination. Residual genomic DNA was removed with the TURBO-DNase kit and globin mRNA was depleted with GLOBINclear. Just before antiretroviral therapy was started, pretreatment blood was collected from HIV-infected patients.

Looking up the germline V gene (reference sequence) yields CDR1 WNHNN and CDR2 SYGVQD. The CDR3 sequence holds 15 residues, the cysteine and phenylalanine included. Left in the record is the CDR3 DNA by itself, 45 bases read in frame from the first base. V trim: 2 bases; J trim: 6 bases; unmatched bases: 6. The entry originates in a study of HIV-infected patients and healthy controls (TCRdb year 2014). General notes on the study: After three months of therapy, CD4 counts in about 90% of the 16 patients increased to a modest but significant degree while remaining below normal ranges. The CD4:CD8 ratio rose slightly, whereas CD8 counts showed no consistent shift during early therapy. Viral load fell below detection in about 65% of the 16 patients by the second bleed and in all patients following a further year of therapy. Patients exhibited no overall T-cell lymphocytopenia, and total CDR3 counts per chain were not significantly different from those of controls. Whether deep TCR repertoire sequencing of small blood samples from HIV patients could capture immune perturbation and reconstitution was tested in the study.

Results and caveats for the whole study, not just this receptor: Roughly threefold more distinct CDR3s and higher Shannon diversity were observed in healthy control repertoires than in untreated HIV+ repertoires. Alpha-chain CDR3s from MAIT cells occurred at high frequency in healthy controls but were severely depleted in HIV+ repertoires. In HIV-infected patients, the apparent post-therapy recovery of the Gini index was not replicated in size-matched repertoire data. The pairing of alpha and beta chains was not determined in the samples. Both the Jaccard index and the count of highly shared sequences showed that healthy controls shared more CDR3s between individuals than HIV+ patients did. Rare events from HIV-infected data received too much weight under size-matching, and comparisons were complicated by unequal numbers of distinct sequences between patients and controls. Using whole blood restricted sequencing depth and prevented separating the dynamics of distinct T-cell subpopulations. Oligoclonality may be reflected in the significantly higher mean Gini indices of HIV-infected repertoires compared with controls. HLA typing of donors was not performed in the study. Processing included only sixteen HIV-infected individuals, and this was regarded by the authors as a major limit on how widely the findings apply. HIV-associated CDR3s exhibited a significant reduction in frequency during therapy, whereas CMV-associated CDR3s exhibited no significant change, although the majority increased in frequency. Compared with controls, HIV-infected patients showed significantly different mean usage of eight alpha and eight beta V genes. The study cohorts differed slightly in age and sex profile, but those differences did not account for the observed differences in diversity.

SuperScript III was used to reverse transcribe 500 ng RNA with primers targeting the alpha and beta constant regions. Separate alpha and beta chain libraries were generated by chain-specific third strand synthesis with multiplexing indices. In the protocol, all rearrangements within a chain were amplified with a single primer pair so that primer bias was avoided, and molecular barcodes were added to each cDNA molecule. Purified cDNA was joined by T4 RNA Ligase 1 to a 5' RACE adapter carrying a random hexamer and the SP2 sequencing primer site. The authors primed second strand synthesis from the SP2 site with Phusion polymerase and used slow temperature ramps to favor optimal annealing. The 12-nucleotide barcode on each molecule comprised two random hexamer sequences, both introduced before amplification and concatenated. A brief initial PCR introduced P5 and P7 adapter elements together with a second index, and an approximately 21-cycle amplification PCR using P5s and P7 primers was subsequently performed. In total the libraries went through 25 to 30 PCR cycles, after which the libraries were quantified on a Qubit, sized on a Bioanalyzer, and diluted to around 3.9 nM. Sequencing of the normalized libraries was performed on an Illumina MiSeq with 2 x 250 paired-end kits. Into about 10 ul Tris-Cl, the reverse transcription reactions were eluted following cleanup on MinElute columns. A 1:1 ratio of AMPure XP beads was used to clean the adapter ligations after they had run for around 25 hours at 16 degrees C. In the paper's pipeline: Demultiplexed FASTQ files were processed with a modified Decombinator that output V, J, insert and barcode information. Sequences that shared a barcode but differed from the dominant sequence were treated as errors and discarded, and barcodes were clustered at Levenshtein distance 3 and counted to estimate the original cDNA molecules. The R packages ineq, vegan, igraph and RCytoscape were used for downstream analyses, with IMGT nomenclature and CDR3 definitions applied. To avoid skew from clonal expansion, each TCR was counted once, and V gene usage was computed over distinct sequences. Similarity networks connected unique CDR3 amino acid sequences within a donor whenever two sequences differed by a single Levenshtein edit. Published HIV-specific CDR3s (around 91 alpha, several hundred beta) and CMV-specific CDR3s (more than 12 alpha, a few hundred beta) were compiled and searched for in the repertoires. Random subsampling to size-matched repertoires demonstrated that the decreased diversity in patients did not result from their lower sequence numbers. TCRdb reworked the public reads: Q25 trimming with fastp, MiXCR clone assembly, productive beta chains retained. Under each unique CDR3 protein, matching rows form one entry showing the most common genes and DNA. TCRdb's processing, not the study's, gives the V and J calls here. The sample table lists about 5,500 distinct CDR3 sequences, around 8.8% of them with a count of one. The top ten clones comprise just under 20% of the sample.

This receptor was identified in an adult with HIV infection. The sample consisted of blood, taken before antiretroviral therapy. The sequence links TRBV10-1 to TRBJ2-3, and 9 junction bases match TRBD2. The CDR3 corresponds to CASSEASGALDTQYF. The DNA is as follows: TGCGCCAGCAGTGAGGCTAGCGGGGCCCTGGATACGCAGTATTTT.